This T cell receptor (beta chain) was recorded in a study of cytomegalovirus exposure and HLA in healthy donors. Primers included in the PCR were 60 Vbeta and 13 Jbeta primers. As originally analysed: Later analysis identified tens of millions of unique TCR beta chains, 9 million to 13 million shared. Libraries were prepared by immunoSEQ multiplex PCR; TCRdb keeps only in-frame clonotypes and omits some of them. For V, J and clone size, that table is used; D and trimming come from the DNA. The sample lists under 150,000 clones, about 59% occurring once. This clone has only a few counts. Its antigen remains unidentified. Whole-study results and caveats: As immune exposure information, only CMV serostatus was available. Later on, a genetic analysis was performed. It linked a missense variant in DCLRE1C with V- and J-gene trimming of TCR beta.

Germline CDR1 is MNHNS and CDR2 is SASEGT. With V trimmed by 2 bases and J by 2 bases, 5 bases remained unmatched. The CDR3 length is 16 residues. This TCR was sampled from a woman between 40 and 50 years old in good health and CMV-seropositive. The chain uses TRBV6-1 and TRBJ2-5, with TRBD1 matching 10 bases. Material: PBMCs. For the CDR3, the DNA is TGTGCCAGCAGTGAATCGATGGGACAGGGGCAAGAGACCCAGTACTTC. The encoded protein is CASSESMGQGQETQYF.